This TCR beta chain came from a study of beta chain features in type 1 diabetes. Expressed TCRB transcripts got sequenced, as all isolated RNA was reverse transcribed. The assay was immunoSEQ multiplex PCR, and TCRdb's table has in-frame clones only and misses some. The sample yields 200,000 to 250,000 clones, roughly 10% seen once. Germline V gene sequence: CDR1 SGDLS, CDR2 YYNGEE. The length of the CDR3 is 15 residues. Trimming at V came to 4 bases and at J to 3 bases, leaving 5 bases not matched to a gene. Purities in excess of 95% were seen in all sorted populations. In this sample, this clone turned up a few times.

Sequencing was carried out using central memory CD4+ T cells from blood. This receptor was taken from a man aged 18 to 30 in good health. This chain uses TRBV9 with TRBJ2-1; 9 nucleotides agree with TRBD1. In DNA form, the CDR3 reads TGTGCCAGCAGCTCAAGACAGGGGGGCTACAATGAGCAGTTCTTC. Its translation is CASSSRQGGYNEQFF.